The 7 T cell receptor beta chains reported below all come from one sample, sequenced in a study of cytomegalovirus exposure and HLA in healthy donors. PCR amplification relied on 60 Vbeta primers (plus 13 Jbeta primers). Produced via immunoSEQ multiplex PCR; TCRdb's table is partial and in-frame only. The table has 200,000 to 250,000 clones, more than 75% seen once. The material sequenced was PBMCs. The receptors shown here come from a woman aged 35 to 49 in good health and CMV-seropositive.

The V gene is TRBV4-3, the J gene TRBJ2-3; TRBD2 might be the D (7 bases). The CDR3 totals 20 residues. Per germline, CDR1 LGHNA and CDR2 YSLEER. Trimming shortened V by 0 bases and J by 0 bases, and 22 bases separated the two germline ends. Written as DNA, the CDR3 is TGCGCCAGCAGCCAAGATCAGTTAGGCGGGGGCGGGACTAGCACAGATACGCAGTATTTT. It translates to CASSQDQLGGGGTSTDTQYF.

The rearrangement uses TRBV18 and TRBJ1-1; D is unresolved. V was shortened by 6 bases and J by 2 bases, with 7 bases between the two germline ends. The CDR3 is made up of 12 amino acids. CDR1 is KGHSH and CDR2 is LQKENI in the germline V gene. The DNA for the CDR3 is TGTGCCAGCTCGTCGCGAAACACTGAAGCTTTCTTT. Translating it yields CASSSRNTEAFF.

This clone was picked up one time. CDR3 in DNA: TGTGCCAGCAGTGCGCTACAGGGGGACCAGCCCCAGCATTTT. Translated: CASSALQGDQPQHF. The V and J genes are TRBV6-1 and TRBJ1-5; 8 positions match TRBD1. Germline loops: CDR1 MNHNS, CDR2 SASEGT. Trimming removed 4 bases from V and 7 bases from J; junction bases left unmatched: 6. This CDR3 is 14 amino acids long.

This chain uses TRBV5-6 with TRBJ2-1; 9 bases are a match to TRBD1. The CDR3 loop spans 15 amino acids. Germline trimming cut 3 bases from V and 4 bases from J; bases unmatched to any gene: 5. Germline V gene sequence: CDR1 SGHDT, CDR2 YYEEEE. For the CDR3, the DNA is TGTGCCAGCAGCTCCGGGACAGGGCTATACAATGAGCAGTTCTTC. This translates into CASSSGTGLYNEQFF.

V gene TRBV6-5 combines with J gene TRBJ2-7, with 7 positions matching TRBD1. Trimming cost V 7 bases and J 0 bases; bases outside gene matches: 9. The germline CDR1 and CDR2 sequences are MNHEY and SVGAGI. The CDR3 totals 15 residues. CDR3 sequence (DNA): TGTGCCAGCAATCACGACAGGGAGAGCTCCTACGAGCAGTACTTC. Residues: CASNHDRESSYEQYF.

The chain links TRBV7-8 to TRBJ1-4; 10 nucleotides agree with TRBD1. CDR1 and CDR2 from the germline V gene are SGHVS and FQNEAQ. The CDR3 has 16 residues. V trimming: 3 bases; J trimming: 0 bases; junction bases outside the gene matches: 1. CDR3 nucleotide sequence: TGTGCCAGCAGCTTGGGGACAGGGGCAACTAATGAAAAACTGTTTTTT. This codes for CASSLGTGATNEKLFF.

This rearrangement joins TRBV6-1 to TRBJ1-2, with D hard to call. This CDR3 is 11 amino acids long. Germline V gene sequence: CDR1 MNHNS, CDR2 SASEGT. The V and J ends lost 6 bases and 7 bases respectively, with 9 bases between them. The CDR3 reads CASRGLSGYTF. In nucleotides, the CDR3 is TGTGCCAGCAGAGGACTAAGTGGCTACACCTTC.